This TCR beta chain was sequenced in a study of cytomegalovirus exposure and HLA in healthy donors. About the research overall: The 120 or so validation repertoires were reported in a later analysis to have been generated on the same platform as the roughly 680 first-cohort repertoires.

Profiling relied on immunoSEQ multiplex PCR, and the TCRdb table lists in-frame clones only, not all of them. Here the sample spans under 150,000 clones, around nine tenths being singletons. This clone has only one observation. The antigen remains unidentified. Study-wide results and caveats: The tendency of first-cohort TCR clusters to co-occur in the roughly 130 validation repertoires was the finding of a later analysis. The authors listed 164 TCR beta chains as cytomegalovirus-associated.

This sequence was found in a man between 18 and 29 years old in good health and CMV-seropositive. The sample was PBMCs.

The CDR3 protein is CASSRSGTGAGKLFF. Here the CDR3 DNA reads TGTGCCAGCAGTAGGTCGGGGACAGGGGCCGGAAAACTGTTTTTT. The rearrangement joins TRBV2 to TRBJ1-4; 10 nucleotides align to TRBD1. Germline V gives CDR1 SNHLY, CDR2 FYNNEI. CDR3 length: 15 amino acids. V shed 5 bases and J 10 bases; nucleotides not matched to a gene: 10.